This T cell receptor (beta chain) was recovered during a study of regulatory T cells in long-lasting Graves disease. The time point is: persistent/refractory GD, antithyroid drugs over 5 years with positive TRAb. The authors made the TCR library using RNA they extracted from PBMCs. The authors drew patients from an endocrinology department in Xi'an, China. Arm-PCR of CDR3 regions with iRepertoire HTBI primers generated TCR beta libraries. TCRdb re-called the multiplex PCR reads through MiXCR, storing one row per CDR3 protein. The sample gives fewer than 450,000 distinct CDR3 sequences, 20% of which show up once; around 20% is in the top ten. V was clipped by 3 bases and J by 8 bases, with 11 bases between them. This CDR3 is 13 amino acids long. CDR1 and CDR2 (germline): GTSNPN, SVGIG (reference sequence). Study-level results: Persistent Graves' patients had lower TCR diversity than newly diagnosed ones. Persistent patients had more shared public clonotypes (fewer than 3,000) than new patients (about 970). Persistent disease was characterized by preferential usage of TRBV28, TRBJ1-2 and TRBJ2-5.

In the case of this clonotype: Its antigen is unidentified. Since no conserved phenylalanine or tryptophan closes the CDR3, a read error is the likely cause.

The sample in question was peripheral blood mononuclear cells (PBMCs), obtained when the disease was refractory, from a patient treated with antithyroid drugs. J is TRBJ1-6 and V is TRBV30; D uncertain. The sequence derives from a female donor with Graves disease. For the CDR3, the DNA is TGTGCCTGGAGCCCCGGATCCGATTCACCCCTCCACTCT. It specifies CAWSPGSDSPLHS.